This entry lists 4 T cell receptor beta chains sequenced from one sample in a study of blood T cell repertoires in COVID-19 (dated by TCRdb to about 2020). Library preparation used the immunoSEQ multiplex PCR assay. The table comes from immuneACCESS by way of TCRdb, which keeps in-frame sequences with V and J called. Part of the clones is missing from these tables; in studies checked, under half for an unresolved V gene and the rest for unknown reasons. Within this sample are hundreds of thousands of clones, with around 91% of them counted one time only. The top ten clones comprise around 1% of the sample. Sequencing was performed on PBMCs or T cells enriched from blood (not recorded which). The receptor source for this set is a man between 18 and 35 years old who had recovered from COVID-19.

The count of this clone is one. The chain links TRBV7-9 to TRBJ2-2, with D perhaps TRBD2 (5 bases). The V end lost 5 bases, the J end lost 1 base, and 11 bases lay between the germline ends. This CDR3 contains 15 residues. Germline lookup yields CDR1 SEHNR and CDR2 FQNEAQ (reference sequence). CDR3 nucleotides: TGTGCCAGCAGCCACCCGGCGGGGAACACCGGGGAGCTGTTTTTT. Its translation is CASSHPAGNTGELFF.

The genes are TRBV7-3 and TRBJ2-1; the D is unclear. Germline V gives CDR1 SGHTA, CDR2 FQGTGA. This CDR3 comprises 15 residues. V gave up 4 bases and J gave up 6 bases, with 16 bases separating them. CDR3 sequence reads: CASSSSLGFLNEQFF. The CDR3 DNA follows: TGTGCCAGCAGCTCGAGCCTAGGCTTCCTCAATGAGCAGTTCTTC.

CDR3 nucleotides: TGTGCCAGCAGCGTAGCTACTCGGAGTAATACGCAGTATTTT. It specifies CASSVATRSNTQYF. The chain carries TRBV9 and TRBJ2-3; no clear D. Germline V CDR1 and CDR2: SGDLS, YYNGEE. The CDR3 is made up of 14 amino acids. Trimming removed 0 bases from V and 7 bases from J, with 12 bases in between. The full variable domain, in which reference TRBV9 and TRBJ2-3 provide the parts outside the CDR3, is DSGVTQTPKHLITATGQRVTLRCSPRSGDLSVYWYQQSLDQGLQFLIQYYNGEERAKGNILERFSAQQFPDLHSELNLSSLELGDSALYFCASSVATRSNTQYFGPGTRLTVL.

This clone has a handful of counts. The chain combines TRBV7-6 with TRBJ1-5, with TRBD1 as a possible D gene (6 bases). CDR3 length: 15 amino acids. Germline CDR1 reads SGHVS; CDR2 reads FNYEAQ. Deletions cut 1 base from V and 4 bases from J, with 11 bases between. CDR3 in amino acids: CASSLEDRLNQPQHF. CDR3 nucleotide sequence: TGTGCCAGCAGCTTAGAGGACAGACTTAATCAGCCCCAGCATTTT.